What follows are 16 T cell receptor beta chains derived from one specimen sequenced in a study of cytomegalovirus exposure and HLA in healthy donors. Both 60 Vbeta primers and 13 Jbeta primers went into the PCR. The table came from immunoSEQ multiplex PCR; TCRdb's copy has only in-frame clones and leaves some out. This table holds hundreds of thousands of clones, 76% found once. Sequenced material: PBMCs. The source of these receptors is a man younger than 30 in good health and CMV-seronegative.

This clone was detected once. V gene TRBV9 combines with J gene TRBJ2-2; tentatively, D is TRBD1 (6 bases). V was trimmed by 4 bases and J by 1 base, leaving 14 bases between them. Germline V gene data show CDR1 as SGDLS and CDR2 as YYNGEE. This CDR3 has 16 amino acids. The CDR3 coding sequence is TGTGCCAGCAGCCTCAGGGGCGGAATGAACACCGGGGAGCTGTTTTTT. Protein product: CASSLRGGMNTGELFF.

The table lists this clone with a few counts. This chain uses TRBV7-3 with TRBJ2-7; D uncertain. V was trimmed by 1 base and J by 2 bases, leaving 9 bases between them. CDR1 SGHTA and CDR2 FQGTGA come from the germline V gene. This CDR3 has 14 amino acids. The CDR3 DNA follows: TGTGCCAGCAGCTTAAGATACAGTCCCTACGAGCAGTACTTC. This codes for CASSLRYSPYEQYF. Based on the CDR3 plus reference TRBV7-3 and TRBJ2-7, the full variable domain is GAGVSQTPSNKVTEKGKYVELRCDPISGHTALYWYRQSLGQGPEFLIYFQGTGAADDSGLPNDRFFAVRPEGSVSTLKIQRTERGDSAVYLCASSLRYSPYEQYFGPGTRLTVT.

This rearrangement joins TRBV6-5 to TRBJ2-1, with TRBD2 identical over 14 bases. In germline, CDR1 is MNHEY, CDR2 SVGAGI. This CDR3 contains 14 residues. V shed 7 bases and J 9 bases; nucleotides not matched to a gene: 5. CDR3 loop: CASKSGLAGGEQFF. CDR3 sequence (DNA): TGTGCCAGCAAGTCCGGACTAGCGGGAGGTGAGCAGTTCTTC.

This clone was observed a few times. The rearrangement links TRBV2 to TRBJ2-2; no firm D call. V lost 6 bases and J 3 bases, leaving 14 bases between the germline ends. Germline-derived CDR1 and CDR2 are SNHLY and FYNNEI. This CDR3 contains 15 residues. The CDR3 reads CASRFTTRDTGELFF. The CDR3 bases are TGTGCCAGCAGATTTACTACCCGGGACACCGGGGAGCTGTTTTTT.

The genes are TRBV19 and TRBJ2-2; 8 bases are shared with TRBD1. Germline CDR1 and CDR2: LNHDA and SQIVND (reference sequence). CDR3 length: 15 amino acids. V lost 5 bases, J lost 6 bases, and 8 bases stayed unmatched. CDR3 in DNA: TGTGCCAGTAGTGCGGGACAGGTACCGGCCGGGGAGCTGTTTTTT. Its translation: CASSAGQVPAGELFF.

The gene calls are TRBV19 and TRBJ1-1; 7 nucleotides agree with TRBD1. Germline CDR1 is LNHDA and CDR2 is SQIVND (reference sequence). The CDR3 consists of 13 residues. Germline trimming cut 6 bases from V and 1 base from J; bases unmatched to any gene: 2. CDR3 in DNA: TGTGCCAGTAGCCACAGGGGGAACACTGAAGCTTTCTTT. Amino acid sequence: CASSHRGNTEAFF.

The chain employs TRBV2 and TRBJ1-1; D may be TRBD1 (5 bases). V lost 10 bases and J 3 bases, leaving 27 bases between the germline ends. Germline V gene lookup returns CDR1 SNHLY and CDR2 FYNNEI. The CDR3 spans 17 residues. Here the CDR3 DNA reads TGTGCCACGCCAAATGCGGACACCCCGAAGCGTTACACTGAAGCTTTCTTT. Translation: CATPNADTPKRYTEAFF.

This chain joins TRBV15 and TRBJ2-7, with 9 bases lining up with TRBD1. Germline V gives CDR1 LNHNV, CDR2 YYDKDF (reference sequence). This CDR3 is 14 amino acids long. V trimming: 5 bases; J trimming: 5 bases; junction bases outside the gene matches: 7. Here the CDR3 DNA reads TGTGCCACCAGCGCAGACAGGGGGAGCAACGAGCAGTACTTC. Translation gives CATSADRGSNEQYF.

This chain links TRBV5-4 with TRBJ2-1; D remains unclear. V was pared by 1 base and J by 8 bases, with 10 bases between. CDR1 and CDR2 from the germline V gene are SGHNT and YYREEE (reference sequence). The CDR3 sequence is 13 residues long. Here the CDR3 DNA reads TGTGCCAGCAGCTTGTCAGGCCCCCATGAGCAGTTCTTC. Translated: CASSLSGPHEQFF. The variable domain in full, with the rest retrieved from reference TRBV5-4 and TRBJ2-1, is ETGVTQSPTHLIKTRGQQVTLRCSSQSGHNTVSWYQQALGQGPQFIFQYYREEENGRGNFPPRFSGLQFPNYSSELNVNALELDDSALYLCASSLSGPHEQFFGPGTRLTVL.

The genes are TRBV9 and TRBJ2-1; D not resolved. The CDR3 covers 14 residues. Trimming stripped 1 base from V and 3 bases from J, with 8 bases between. From germline, CDR1 is SGDLS and CDR2 YYNGEE. The DNA of the CDR3 is TGTGCCAGCAGCGTAACGAGTGGCTACAATGAGCAGTTCTTC. Translating gives CASSVTSGYNEQFF. The full variable domain, in which reference TRBV9 and TRBJ2-1 provide the parts outside the CDR3, is DSGVTQTPKHLITATGQRVTLRCSPRSGDLSVYWYQQSLDQGLQFLIQYYNGEERAKGNILERFSAQQFPDLHSELNLSSLELGDSALYFCASSVTSGYNEQFFGPGTRLTVL.

The table lists this clone with a few counts. This sequence joins TRBV19 and TRBJ2-1; 7 bases are a match to TRBD1. With V trimmed by 7 bases and J by 3 bases, 9 bases remained unmatched. Germline V lookup: CDR1 LNHDA, CDR2 SQIVND (reference sequence). The CDR3 is made up of 15 amino acids. Here the CDR3 reads CASTHQGELYNEQFF. The DNA for the CDR3 is TGTGCCAGTACCCATCAGGGGGAGCTCTACAATGAGCAGTTCTTC.

The chain is built from TRBV28 and TRBJ1-5, with TRBD1 matching over 10 bases. Germline V gene sequence: CDR1 MDHEN, CDR2 SYDVKM. This CDR3 region has 15 residues. The junction had 14 bases not matched to a gene; V was cut back by 9 bases and J by 9 bases. The CDR3 bases are TGTGCCAGGGAGCCGGGACAGGGGAACGAGCGGCCCCAGCATTTT. It yields the protein CAREPGQGNERPQHF.

This chain connects TRBV27 to TRBJ1-1; 7 nucleotides line up with TRBD1. CDR3 size: 16 residues. After removal of 3 bases from V and 3 bases from J, the junction contained 10 bases not matched to a gene. Germline loops: CDR1 MNHEY, CDR2 SMNVEV (reference sequence). Here the CDR3 reads CASSFLTGSGHTEAFF. CDR3 nucleotides: TGTGCCAGCAGTTTTTTGACAGGGAGTGGGCACACTGAAGCTTTCTTT.

J is TRBJ1-5 and V is TRBV6-1, with D maybe TRBD1 (6 bases). Deletions cut 3 bases from V and 10 bases from J, with 16 bases between. The CDR3 loop spans 14 amino acids. Germline V gene sequence: CDR1 MNHNS, CDR2 SASEGT. The chain's CDR3 is CASSDSGLTGPQHF. The CDR3 DNA reads as TGTGCCAGCAGTGATTCGGGCTTGACAGGACCCCAGCATTTT.

The chain has TRBV9 and TRBJ1-1; tentative D call: TRBD1 (5 bases). Per the germline V gene, CDR1 is SGDLS and CDR2 is YYNGEE. V was trimmed by 0 bases and J by 6 bases, leaving 9 bases between them. CDR3 size: 13 residues. The CDR3 DNA reads as TGTGCCAGCAGCGTAGAAGGGGTCGCTGAAGCTTTCTTT. Translation gives CASSVEGVAEAFF.

The CDR3 loop is CASSKGRGAKNIQYF. In DNA, the CDR3 is TGTGCCAGCAGCAAAGGGCGGGGAGCCAAAAACATTCAGTACTTC. The chain joins TRBV21-1 to TRBJ2-4; the table's D call, TRBD2, was not checked against the DNA. TRBV21-1 is shown as a pseudogene. This CDR3 spans 15 amino acids.